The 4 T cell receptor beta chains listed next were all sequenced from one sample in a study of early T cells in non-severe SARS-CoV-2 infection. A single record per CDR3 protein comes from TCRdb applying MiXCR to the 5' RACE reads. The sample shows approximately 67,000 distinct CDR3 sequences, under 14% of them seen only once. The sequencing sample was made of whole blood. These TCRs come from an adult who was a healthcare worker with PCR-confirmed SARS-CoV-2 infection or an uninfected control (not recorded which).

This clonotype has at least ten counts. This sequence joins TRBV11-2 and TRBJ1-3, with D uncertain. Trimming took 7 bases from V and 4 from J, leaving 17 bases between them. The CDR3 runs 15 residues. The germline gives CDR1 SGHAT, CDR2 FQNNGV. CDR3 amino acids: CASNPAGRVGNTIYF. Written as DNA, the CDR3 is TGTGCCAGCAACCCAGCCGGACGGGTCGGAAACACCATATATTTT.

As DNA, the CDR3 is TGCAGTGCTAGAGATCTTCCTTTTAGCGGGAGGGCCTATAACTCCTACAATGAGCAGTTCTTC. It specifies CSARDLPFSGRAYNSYNEQFF. The V gene is TRBV20-1, the J gene TRBJ2-1; 11 bases align to TRBD2. J lost 0 bases, V lost 0 bases, and 16 bases had no gene match. CDR1 is DFQATT, CDR2 SNEGSKA, per germline (reference sequence). There are 21 residues in the CDR3.

The CDR3 loop reads CASSLLLPLSDTQYF. The CDR3 bases are TGTGCCAGCAGTTTACTCCTACCCCTCTCAGATACGCAGTATTTT. The chain combines TRBV28 with TRBJ2-3, with unresolved D. V shed 2 bases and J shed 4 bases, with 13 bases lying between them. This CDR3 has 15 amino acids. Germline CDR1 reads MDHEN; CDR2 reads SYDVKM.

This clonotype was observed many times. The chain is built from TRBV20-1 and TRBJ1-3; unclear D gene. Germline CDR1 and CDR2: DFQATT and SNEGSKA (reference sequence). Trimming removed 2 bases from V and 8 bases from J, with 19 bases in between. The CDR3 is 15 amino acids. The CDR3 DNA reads TGCAGTGCTAGAATGGCTGCAGTGGTGGGTTACACCATATATTTT. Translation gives CSARMAAVVGYTIYF.